The following is a TCR beta chain sequence with its context. Its specificity is not known. This record comes from a study of identical twins. Study-wide results and caveats: Clonotypes of the beta chain that were abundant in cord blood carried fewer insertions (memory repertoires showed none).

TCRdb used MiXCR to reprocess the 5' RACE reads, holding one entry per CDR3 protein. In the table there are 470,000 or so distinct CDR3 sequences, 24% of which are singletons. The same data also went into a second study, on T cells expressing NK-cell markers. That study adds: As a fraction of CD8+ T cells, dominant NKG2C+ clonotypes reached about 1.0-7.5% in over 5 donors. The CD3+CD56-NKG2C+ fraction of several donors was likewise dominated by these clonotypes. Expanded NKG2C+ T cell clones were not confirmed as HCMV-specific.

Sequenced sample: CD4+ T cells sorted from blood. The sequence derives from a woman aged 18-29 years in good health.

The CDR3 DNA reads as TGCGCCAGCAGCCCGGCACTAGCGGGAGTGCGCTACGAGCAGTACTTC. Encoded protein: CASSPALAGVRYEQYF. The chain links TRBV5-1 to TRBJ2-7, with 11 bases that match TRBD2. J was trimmed by 3 bases and V by 4 bases; bases with no gene match: 9. The germline V gene has CDR1 SGHRS and CDR2 YFSETQ. There are 16 residues in the CDR3.